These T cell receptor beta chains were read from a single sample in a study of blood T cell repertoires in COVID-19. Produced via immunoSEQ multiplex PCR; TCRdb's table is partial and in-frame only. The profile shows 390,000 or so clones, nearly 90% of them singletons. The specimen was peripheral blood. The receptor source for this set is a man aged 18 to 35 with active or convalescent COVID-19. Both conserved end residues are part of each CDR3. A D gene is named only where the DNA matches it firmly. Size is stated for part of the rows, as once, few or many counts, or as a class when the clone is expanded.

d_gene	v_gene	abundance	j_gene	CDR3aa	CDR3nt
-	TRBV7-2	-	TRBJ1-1	CASSSGGGAVLGTEAFF	TGTGCCAGCAGCTCGGGTGGGGGCGCAGTCTTAGGAACTGAAGCTTTCTTT
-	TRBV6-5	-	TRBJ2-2	CASSYSWAGDTGELFF	TGTGCCAGCAGTTATTCGTGGGCAGGGGACACCGGGGAGCTGTTTTTT
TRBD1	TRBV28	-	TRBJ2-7	CASSLTGQGKSGEQYF	TGTGCCAGCAGTTTAACGGGACAGGGAAAGTCGGGAGAGCAGTACTTC
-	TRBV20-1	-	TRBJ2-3	CSAESHDTQYF	TGCAGTGCCGAGAGCCACGATACGCAGTATTTT
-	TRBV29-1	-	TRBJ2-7	CSVVVVSSYEQYF	TGCAGCGTTGTTGTCGTGAGCTCCTACGAGCAGTACTTC
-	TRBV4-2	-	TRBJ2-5	CASSQDWQTQYF	TGTGCCAGCAGCCAAGATTGGCAGACCCAGTACTTC
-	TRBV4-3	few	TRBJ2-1	CASSHPQGRSDYNEQFF	TGCGCCAGCAGCCACCCACAGGGACGGTCGGACTACAATGAGCAGTTCTTC
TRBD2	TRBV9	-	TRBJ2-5	CASSVLAGLQETQYF	TGTGCCAGCAGCGTGCTAGCGGGACTCCAAGAGACCCAGTACTTC
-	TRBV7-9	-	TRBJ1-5	CASRGGNQPQHF	TGTGCCAGCAGGGGCGGCAATCAGCCCCAGCATTTT
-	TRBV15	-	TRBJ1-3	CATSRDATGNTIYF	TGTGCCACCAGCAGAGATGCGACTGGAAACACCATATATTTT
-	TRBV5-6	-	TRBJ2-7	CASSFQGRQEQYF	TGTGCCAGCAGCTTCCAGGGGCGTCAAGAGCAGTACTTC
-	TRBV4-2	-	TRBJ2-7	CASSTPGGGIGEQYF	TGTGCCAGCAGCACCCCCGGAGGGGGCATTGGGGAGCAGTACTTC
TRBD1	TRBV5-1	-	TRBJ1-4	CASSPTGGGEKLFF	TGCGCCAGCAGCCCGACAGGGGGCGGTGAAAAACTGTTTTTT
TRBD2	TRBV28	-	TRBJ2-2	CASGTGGSFTGELFF	TGTGCCAGTGGGACGGGAGGTTCTTTCACCGGGGAGCTGTTTTTT
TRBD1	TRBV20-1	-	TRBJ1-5	CSASLGQGGNQPQHF	TGCAGTGCTAGTCTGGGACAGGGAGGCAATCAGCCCCAGCATTTT
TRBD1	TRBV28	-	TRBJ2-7	CASSLPGGPYEQYF	TGTGCCAGCAGTTTACCAGGGGGCCCTTACGAGCAGTACTTC
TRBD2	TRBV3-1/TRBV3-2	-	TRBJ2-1	CASSGRGGNEQFF	TGTGCCAGCAGCGGACGGGGGGGTAATGAGCAGTTCTTC
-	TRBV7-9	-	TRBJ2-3	CASSTGADTQYF	TGTGCCAGCAGTACGGGGGCAGATACGCAGTATTTT
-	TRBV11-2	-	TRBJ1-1	CASSRTSNTEAFF	TGTGCCAGCAGCCGAACATCGAACACTGAAGCTTTCTTT
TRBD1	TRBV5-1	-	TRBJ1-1	CASSLGGATEAFF	TGCGCCAGCAGCCTAGGGGGCGCGACTGAAGCTTTCTTT
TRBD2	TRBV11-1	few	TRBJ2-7	CASNYAGGLEQYF	TGTGCCAGCAATTACGCGGGAGGGCTCGAGCAGTACTTC
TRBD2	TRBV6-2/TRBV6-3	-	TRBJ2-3	CASSFRRTSGGDTDTQYF	TGTGCCAGCAGTTTCCGAAGGACTAGCGGGGGCGACACAGATACGCAGTATTTT
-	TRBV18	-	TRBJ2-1	CASSPPAWRDLYEQFF	TGTGCCAGCTCACCACCGGCGTGGAGGGATTTGTATGAGCAGTTCTTC
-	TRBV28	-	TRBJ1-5	CASKRQFYSNQPQHF	TGTGCCAGCAAACGCCAGTTTTATAGCAATCAGCCCCAGCATTTT
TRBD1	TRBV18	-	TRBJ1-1	CASSPRTGSNTEAFF	TGTGCCAGCTCACCGAGGACAGGGTCGAACACTGAAGCTTTCTTT
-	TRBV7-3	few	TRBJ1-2	CASSLVGGVGYTF	TGTGCCAGCAGCTTAGTGGGAGGGGTTGGCTACACCTTC
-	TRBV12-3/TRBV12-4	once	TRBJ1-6	CASSPGSPLHF	TGTGCCAGCAGCCCCGGTTCACCCCTCCACTTT
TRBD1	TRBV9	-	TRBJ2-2	CASSPRAGTGYTGELFF	TGTGCCAGCAGCCCTCGGGCCGGGACAGGATACACCGGGGAGCTGTTTTTT
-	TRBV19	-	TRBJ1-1	CASSLLGQKNTEAFF	TGTGCCAGTAGTCTTCTGGGACAAAAGAACACTGAAGCTTTCTTT
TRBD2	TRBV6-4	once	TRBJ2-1	CASSDSGTSDYNEQFF	TGTGCCAGCAGTGACTCCGGGACTAGCGATTACAATGAGCAGTTCTTC
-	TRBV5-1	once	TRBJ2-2	CASSLAASGGPGELFF	TGCGCCAGCAGCTTGGCCGCTTCGGGGGGCCCCGGGGAGCTGTTTTTT
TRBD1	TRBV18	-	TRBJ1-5	CASTGQHSNQPQHF	TGTGCCAGCACGGGACAGCATAGCAATCAGCCCCAGCATTTT
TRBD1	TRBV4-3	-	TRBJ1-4	CASSQDTGTASEKLFF	TGCGCCAGCAGCCAAGATACGGGGACAGCCAGTGAAAAACTGTTTTTT
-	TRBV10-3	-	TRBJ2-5	CAISGPRGETQYF	TGTGCCATCAGTGGACCTAGAGGAGAGACCCAGTACTTC
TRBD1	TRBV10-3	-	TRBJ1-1	CAISPGQGANTEAFF	TGTGCCATCAGCCCGGGACAGGGGGCGAACACTGAAGCTTTCTTT
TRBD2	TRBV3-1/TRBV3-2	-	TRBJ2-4	CASSLTSGRKNIQYF	TGTGCCAGCAGCCTGACTAGCGGGAGAAAAAACATTCAGTACTTC
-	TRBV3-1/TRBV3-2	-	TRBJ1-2	CASSQDWQGGYGYTF	TGTGCCAGCAGCCAAGATTGGCAGGGCGGCTATGGCTACACCTTC
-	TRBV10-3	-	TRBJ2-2	CAISDRGNTGELFF	TGTGCCATCAGTGATAGGGGGAACACCGGGGAGCTGTTTTTT
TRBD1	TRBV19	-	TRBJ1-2	CASSILQLRDRDYGYTF	TGTGCCAGTAGTATTCTCCAACTCCGGGACAGGGACTATGGCTACACCTTC
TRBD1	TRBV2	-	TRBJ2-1	CASRYGTGATYNEQFF	TGTGCCAGCAGATACGGAACAGGGGCCACCTACAATGAGCAGTTCTTC
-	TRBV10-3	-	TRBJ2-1	CAISNRDSSYNEQFF	TGTGCCATCAGTAACCGGGACTCCTCCTACAATGAGCAGTTCTTC
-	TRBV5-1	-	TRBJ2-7	CASSDPAANAYEQYF	TGCGCCAGCAGCGACCCAGCGGCCAACGCCTACGAGCAGTACTTC
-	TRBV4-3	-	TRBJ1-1	CASSQDGGEGEAFF	TGCGCCAGCAGCCAAGATGGAGGGGAGGGTGAAGCTTTCTTT
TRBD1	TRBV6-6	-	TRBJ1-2	CASRTDRGDYGYTF	TGTGCCAGCAGAACGGACAGGGGTGACTATGGCTACACCTTC
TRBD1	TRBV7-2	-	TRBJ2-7	CASRSTGAPSYEQYF	TGTGCCAGCAGATCAACAGGGGCCCCTTCCTACGAGCAGTACTTC
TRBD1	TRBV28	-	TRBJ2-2	CASSLGQGARTGELFF	TGTGCCAGCAGTTTGGGGCAGGGGGCACGAACCGGGGAGCTGTTTTTT
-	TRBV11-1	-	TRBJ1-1	CASRRTATYEAFF	TGTGCCAGCAGAAGGACAGCCACCTATGAAGCTTTCTTT
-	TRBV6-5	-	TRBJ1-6	CASSRGINVNSPLHF	TGTGCCAGCAGCCGAGGGATAAACGTCAATTCACCCCTCCACTTT
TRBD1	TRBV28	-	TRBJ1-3	CASTTGGTGNTIYF	TGTGCCAGCACCACAGGGGGAACTGGAAACACCATATATTTT
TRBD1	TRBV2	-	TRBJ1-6	CASSERGQGHYNSPLHF	TGTGCCAGCAGTGAGCGGGGACAGGGCCATTATAATTCACCCCTCCACTTT